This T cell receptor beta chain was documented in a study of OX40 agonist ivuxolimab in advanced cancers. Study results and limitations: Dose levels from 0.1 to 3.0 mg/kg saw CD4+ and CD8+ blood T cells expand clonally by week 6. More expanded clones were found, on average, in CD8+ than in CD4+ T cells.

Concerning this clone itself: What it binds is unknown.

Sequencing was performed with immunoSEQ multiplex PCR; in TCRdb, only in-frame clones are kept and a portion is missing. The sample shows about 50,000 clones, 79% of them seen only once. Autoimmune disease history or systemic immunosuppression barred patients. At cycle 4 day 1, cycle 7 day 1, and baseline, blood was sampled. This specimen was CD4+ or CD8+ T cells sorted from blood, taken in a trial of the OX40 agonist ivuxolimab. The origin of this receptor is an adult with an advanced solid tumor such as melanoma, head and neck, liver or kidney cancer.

CDR3 in amino acids: CASSQLDGGTDTQYF. DNA for the CDR3: TGTGCCAGCAGCCAACTCGATGGGGGCACAGATACGCAGTATTTT. The V call is TRBV7-3, the J call TRBJ2-3; no definite D call. The CDR3 length is 15 residues. From germline, CDR1 is SGHTA and CDR2 FQGTGA. V lost 5 bases, J lost 1 base, and 13 bases lay in between.